The 20 T cell receptor beta chains presented below share a single source sample, sequenced in a study. TCRdb redid the calling of the RT-PCR reads with MiXCR, one entry per CDR3 protein. The sample carries about 680,000 distinct CDR3 sequences, 13% to 15% recorded once. The sample taken for sequencing was memory CD4+ T cells from blood. Receptors were obtained from a female donor in good health, serving as a healthy control.

The rearrangement uses TRBV20-1 and TRBJ2-1; 10 bases are a match to TRBD2. Germline CDR1 and CDR2: DFQATT and SNEGSKA (reference sequence). V trimming: 1 base; J trimming: 0 bases; junction bases outside the gene matches: 9. The CDR3 loop spans 18 amino acids. The CDR3 DNA is TGCAGTGCTAGAGGAAGGGTTAGCGGGAGGTTCTCCTACAATGAGCAGTTCTTC. Its protein is CSARGRVSGRFSYNEQFF.

The V call is TRBV25-1, the J call TRBJ1-4, with a tentative D call TRBD1 (6 bases). Germline V CDR1 and CDR2: MGHDK, SYGVNS. Trimming removed 6 bases at V and 4 bases at J, with 12 bases between. CDR3 length equals 14 residues. DNA of the CDR3: TGTGCCAGCAGGACGCAGGGGATTAATGAAAAACTGTTTTTT. This codes for CASRTQGINEKLFF.

This clonotype was detected ten times or more. The chain carries TRBV6-5 and TRBJ2-7; 7 bases match TRBD2. The V gene end was trimmed by 6 bases and the J gene end by 6 bases; junction bases not matched to a gene: 8. This CDR3 region has 13 residues. Germline V gene lookup returns CDR1 MNHEY and CDR2 SVGAGI. In DNA, the CDR3 is TGTGCCAGCAGACTGGGGGGGATTTTCGAGCAGTACTTC. Protein: CASRLGGIFEQYF.

This rearrangement joins TRBV5-4 to TRBJ2-5; D assignment may be TRBD1 or TRBD2 (6 bases each). V dropped 1 base and J dropped 3 bases, with 10 bases sitting between them. The CDR3 totals 14 residues. Germline values: CDR1 SGHNT, CDR2 YYREEE (reference sequence). CDR3 sequence (DNA): TGTGCCAGCAGCTTGTGGGGGGCAGAAGAGACCCAGTACTTC. It translates to CASSLWGAEETQYF.

Many counts were recorded for this clonotype. This chain uses TRBV29-1 with TRBJ2-5; TRBD1 is a possible D gene (5 bases). This CDR3 spans 15 amino acids. Trimming stripped 0 bases from V and 0 bases from J, with 11 bases between. Looked up from germline, CDR1 is SQVTM and CDR2 is ANQGSEA. For the CDR3, the DNA is TGCAGCGTTGAAGATCAAGCAGGGTACCAAGAGACCCAGTACTTC. It specifies CSVEDQAGYQETQYF.

This clonotype has at least ten counts. The chain is built from TRBV18 and TRBJ2-1; the D gene could be TRBD1 or TRBD2 (5 bases each). CDR1 and CDR2 (germline): KGHSH, LQKENI. V shed 4 bases and J shed 0 bases, with 13 bases lying between them. The CDR3 loop spans 16 amino acids. This chain's CDR3 is CASSLGPPSSYNEQFF. For the CDR3, the DNA is TGTGCCAGCTCACTGGGACCGCCGAGCTCCTACAATGAGCAGTTCTTC.

The table lists this clonotype with many counts. The chain links TRBV12-3 or TRBV12-4 to TRBJ2-2; the match to TRBD2 covers 8 bases. After removal of 1 base from V and 3 bases from J, the junction contained 1 base not matched to a gene. The CDR3 loop spans 15 amino acids. The CDR3 DNA is TGTGCCAGCAGTTTAGTAGCGGGGTACACCGGGGAGCTGTTTTTT. As protein: CASSLVAGYTGELFF.

The rearrangement links TRBV19 to TRBJ2-1; D call uncertain. Trimming shortened V by 3 bases and J by 9 bases, and 12 bases separated the two germline ends. Germline CDR1 and CDR2: LNHDA and SQIVND (reference sequence). The CDR3 length is 13 residues. The CDR3 loop reads CASSIVRTGEQFF. The CDR3 DNA reads TGTGCCAGTAGTATCGTCCGGACGGGTGAGCAGTTCTTC. Looking up the rest from reference TRBV19 and TRBJ2-1 gives the full variable domain: DGGITQSPKYLFRKEGQNVTLSCEQNLNHDAMYWYRQDPGQGLRLIYYSQIVNDFQKGDIAEGYSVSREKKESFPLTVTSAQKNPTAFYLCASSIVRTGEQFFGPGTRLTVL.

The table lists this clonotype with a few counts. The rearrangement links TRBV9 to TRBJ2-7, with 9 bases that match TRBD1. Germline loops: CDR1 SGDLS, CDR2 YYNGEE. This CDR3 spans 15 amino acids. The V and J ends lost 3 bases and 2 bases, in that order; junction bases with no gene match: 6. Here the CDR3 DNA reads TGTGCCAGCAGCGACCGGGACAGGGCTGCCTACGAGCAGTACTTC. Its translation is CASSDRDRAAYEQYF.

A few counts support this clonotype. The chain links TRBV20-1 to TRBJ2-7, with no clear D. CDR1 and CDR2 from the germline V gene are DFQATT and SNEGSKA (reference sequence). This CDR3 contains 14 residues. V dropped 6 bases and J dropped 6 bases, with 21 bases sitting between them. For the CDR3, the DNA is TGCAGTGCCGTACATTCGAGACTTCCGAGCGAGCAGTACTTC. Its protein product is CSAVHSRLPSEQYF.

V gene TRBV14 combines with J gene TRBJ2-3; D possibly corresponds to TRBD2 (5 bases). This CDR3 is built from 15 residues. Germline CDR1 reads SGHDN; CDR2 reads FVKESK. Trimming pared 3 bases from V and 3 bases from J, leaving 13 bases between. The CDR3 sequence: CASSQIGRGTDTQYF. The CDR3 nucleotides are TGTGCCAGCAGCCAGATAGGACGAGGGACAGATACGCAGTATTTT.

This clonotype has ten or more counts. This chain connects TRBV27 to TRBJ2-3, with 9 bases identical to TRBD2. The CDR3 is 17 amino acids. From germline, CDR1 is MNHEY and CDR2 SMNVEV (reference sequence). V gave up 7 bases and J gave up 3 bases; unmatched junction bases: 14. The CDR3 nucleotides are TGTGCCAGCAAAGGATTCACTAGCGGGTTATTGACAGATACGCAGTATTTT. This sequence encodes CASKGFTSGLLTDTQYF.

The V and J genes are TRBV20-1 and TRBJ2-7; D is perhaps TRBD1 or TRBD2 (6 bases each). The germline CDR1 and CDR2 sequences are DFQATT and SNEGSKA (reference sequence). There are 15 residues in the CDR3. The V end lost 8 bases, the J end lost 3 bases, and 23 bases lay between the germline ends. The DNA of the CDR3 is TGCAGTCTCCCGGCCTCAGGCGGAGGGGGCTACGAGCAGTACTTC. This codes for CSLPASGGGGYEQYF.

The V call is TRBV19, the J call TRBJ2-7, with D unclear. V was shortened by 5 bases and J by 3 bases, with 14 bases between the two germline ends. Germline assignment: CDR1 LNHDA and CDR2 SQIVND (reference sequence). The CDR3 is 14 amino acids. The chain's CDR3 is CASSDLGESYEQYF. The DNA of the CDR3 is TGTGCCAGTAGTGACTTGGGCGAGAGCTACGAGCAGTACTTC.

Only a few counts were recorded for this clonotype. The rearrangement joins TRBV20-1 to TRBJ2-3; TRBD2 matches 8 bases. Germline assignment: CDR1 DFQATT and CDR2 SNEGSKA (reference sequence). The CDR3 is 13 residues long. The CDR3 protein is CSALGGGLDTQYF. CDR3 coding DNA: TGCAGCGCTCTCGGGGGGGGCCTAGATACGCAGTATTTT.

This clonotype has more than one count but fewer than ten. The chain carries TRBV5-1 and TRBJ2-2; D uncertain. V was trimmed by 1 base and J by 2 bases, leaving 6 bases between them. Germline loops: CDR1 SGHRS, CDR2 YFSETQ. This CDR3 is 14 amino acids long. Here the CDR3 DNA reads TGCGCCAGCAGCTTGAGACCTAACACCGGGGAGCTGTTTTTT. Translated: CASSLRPNTGELFF.

This clonotype was picked up many times. The rearrangement uses TRBV6-6 and TRBJ2-2; 7 positions match TRBD2. The CDR3 extends over 14 amino acids. V was clipped by 6 bases and J by 6 bases; unmatched bases: 7. Germline CDR1 is MNHNY and CDR2 is SVGAGI (reference sequence). CDR3 in DNA: TGTGCCAGCAGCAAATTCGGGGGGTCCGGGGAGCTGTTTTTT. It codes for CASSKFGGSGELFF.

This clonotype occurred many times. This chain links TRBV12-3 or TRBV12-4 with TRBJ2-5; 10 bases are a match to TRBD2. There are 13 residues in the CDR3. The trim removed 5 bases at V and 9 bases at J, leaving 6 bases unmatched. CDR3 amino acids: CASSIGTSAAQYF. CDR3 sequence (DNA): TGTGCCAGCAGTATAGGGACTAGCGCAGCCCAGTACTTC.

V and J are TRBV30 and TRBJ2-3; D unresolved. This CDR3 comprises 14 residues. Germline-derived CDR1 and CDR2 are GTSNPN and SVGIG (reference sequence). Trimming removed 3 bases at V and 1 base at J, with 11 bases between. The CDR3 DNA reads TGTGCCTGGAGATCGGAAGGCGGCACAGATACGCAGTATTTT. Encoded protein: CAWRSEGGTDTQYF.

This clonotype was observed a handful of times. The J gene is TRBJ2-7, the V gene TRBV20-1, with 7 bases identical to TRBD2. The V gene's germline CDR1 is DFQATT and CDR2 SNEGSKA (reference sequence). CDR3 size: 14 residues. With V trimmed by 3 bases and J by 3 bases, 8 bases remained unmatched. CDR3 nucleotides: TGCAGTGCTAGCTCCAGCGGGGTTAACTACGAGCAGTACTTC. Amino acids: CSASSSGVNYEQYF.